This T cell receptor beta chain was captured in a study of regulatory T cells in long-lasting Graves disease. Overall study findings and caveats: Only a small sample size was used, which may have cut accuracy.

Construction of the TCR beta libraries employed iRepertoire HTBI primers in conjunction with Arm-PCR of CDR3 regions. TCRdb passed the multiplex PCR reads through MiXCR, listing each CDR3 protein once. The sample holds approximately 490,000 distinct CDR3 sequences, around 15% seen once. Time point: newly diagnosed GD, antithyroid drugs for less than 3 months. Isolated PBMC RNA provided the starting material for the TCR library. Graves' disease diagnoses used American Thyroid Association guidelines. As to this clonotype: Its target is unknown. No conserved phenylalanine or tryptophan ends this CDR3, so it is likely a read error.

The sample was also linked to a second study, of T cells in Graves' hyperthyroidism and ophthalmopathy. This second report adds: Clinical symptoms, serum thyroxine and TRAb, thyroid ultrasound and orbital computed tomography were used for the diagnoses. A set of HTBI primers served as the primers for a first-round RT-PCR of the TCR CDR3.

Sequencing was performed on peripheral blood mononuclear cells (PBMCs), taken at new diagnosis, from a patient treated with antithyroid drugs. This clonotype was obtained from a man aged 35 to 55 with Graves disease.

CDR3 DNA sequence: TGTGCCTGTAGAGGGACAGGGGAAAACACCATATATTCT. It codes for CACRGTGENTIYS. V is TRBV30 and J is TRBJ1-3; 10 positions agree with TRBD1. The CDR3 consists of 13 residues. J lost 6 bases, V lost 6 bases, and 5 bases had no gene match. Germline loops: CDR1 GTSNPN, CDR2 SVGIG (reference sequence).